This T cell receptor beta chain was sequenced in a study of blood T cell repertoires in COVID-19 (dated by TCRdb to between 2020 and 2021). For the study in its entirety: Samples from collaborators originated in the United States, Italy and Spain and spanned both the acute and convalescent phases of COVID-19. A de-identified subject ID, COVID-19 status, age in years and sex were almost always included in the sample metadata. Where HLA class I and class II types were available, the types were taken from metadata supplied by the sample provider, not from assay-based typing. Deeply sampled blood TCRbeta repertoires from subjects exposed to, actively infected with, or recovered from COVID-19 were included in the dataset. The repertoires were released in a freely available public database meant as a resource for research on the immune response to SARS-CoV-2. The samples were drawn from two sources: the first 160 participants of the ongoing ImmuneRACE study, and over 950 subjects contributed by 6 global collaborators. The prospective study material was composed of cDNA or gDNA derived from T cells, B-cell-depleted T cells, or PBMCs.

TCRbeta CDR3 regions were amplified from genomic DNA using the immunoSEQ Assay, a bias-controlled multiplex PCR. The source study handled its data this way. The number of nucleated cells in each sample was estimated by amplification of reference gene primers within the assay. Sequence reads were collapsed and filtered to measure the absolute abundance of every unique TCRbeta CDR3 rearrangement. For each sample, productive Simpson clonality was calculated as the square root of Simpson's diversity index across productive rearrangements. TCRdb took this table from immuneACCESS and kept in-frame rearrangements with V and J called. Such tables lack part of the clones; where checked against another copy, unresolved V genes explain under half of the gap, and the rest is unexplained. V and J calls plus clone size are reproduced from that table; the DNA served to infer D and trimming. This sample has 250,000 to 300,000 clones in its table, and around 90% of those were observed once. The ten largest clones add up to 2.2% of the sample.

Overall study results and their limits: The quantity of clinical and demographic metadata differed by source and by participant and was supplied without curation.

This clone was seen only a few times. Its cognate antigen has yet to be identified. Base qualities were left out, and no much larger clone turns up one base away. Samples from volunteer blood donors who had recovered from COVID-19 were contributed by a second Seattle source. The collaborating institutions used their own protocols to collect whole blood in K2EDTA tubes. For TCRbeta analysis, collaborator samples were shipped as frozen whole blood, as isolated PBMCs, or as DNA extracted from either sample type. Taken from cysteine to phenylalanine, the CDR3 has 15 residues. Only the CDR3 DNA stays, 45 bases, in frame from base 1.

The sequence was obtained from a woman in her 50s who had recovered from COVID-19. The chain uses TRBV12-2 and TRBJ2-1; the table's D call TRBD2 went unverified against the DNA. TRBV12-2 is shown as a pseudogene. Sequencing used peripheral blood. The CDR3 sequence is CASRLRQAANNEQFF. The DNA is as follows: TGTGCAAGTCGCTTAAGGCAAGCGGCTAACAATGAGCAGTTCTTC.